These T cell receptor beta chains were read from a single sample in a study of T cell responses to AZD1222 COVID-19 vaccine. The data were produced by immunoSEQ multiplex PCR, yet TCRdb's version contains in-frame clones alone and is incomplete. The profile shows 150,000 to 200,000 clones, 85% to 90% of them singletons. The specimen comprised peripheral blood, sampled 28 days after the second dose of the MenACWY control vaccine. Every receptor here comes from an adult who received the MenACWY meningococcal vaccine as a control. The CDR3 runs from the conserved cysteine through the conserved F or W. The order of the fields is J gene, V gene, D gene, clone size, CDR3 DNA, CDR3 protein. The D gene is left open where the match is weak. Size is stated for part of the rows, as once, few or many counts, or as a class when the clone is expanded.

J gene: TRBJ1-6; V gene: TRBV6-5; D gene: .; clone size: .; CDR3 DNA: TGTGCCAGTTTATACGTCCGGACCTATAATTCACCCCTCCACTTT; CDR3 protein: CASLYVRTYNSPLHF
J gene: TRBJ2-7; V gene: TRBV5-8; D gene: TRBD1; clone size: .; CDR3 DNA: TGTGCCAGCAGCCTTCCCGGGACAGGGGGCAGCTACGAGCAGTACTTC; CDR3 protein: CASSLPGTGGSYEQYF
J gene: TRBJ2-5; V gene: TRBV18; D gene: TRBD2; clone size: .; CDR3 DNA: TGTGCCAGCTCATTAGCGGGCGACCAAGAGACCCAGTACTTC; CDR3 protein: CASSLAGDQETQYF
J gene: TRBJ1-2; V gene: TRBV12-3/TRBV12-4; D gene: .; clone size: .; CDR3 DNA: TGTGCCATCCGCAGGGTTGGCTACACCTTC; CDR3 protein: CAIRRVGYTF
J gene: TRBJ2-7; V gene: TRBV4-1; D gene: .; clone size: .; CDR3 DNA: TGCGCCAGCAGCCGCCGAGGGCTCGATCGGGTTTCTCACGAGCAGTACTTC; CDR3 protein: CASSRRGLDRVSHEQYF
J gene: TRBJ2-2; V gene: TRBV25-1; D gene: .; clone size: .; CDR3 DNA: TGTGCCAGCAGTGGTAGCGCCGGGGAGCTGTTTTTT; CDR3 protein: CASSGSAGELFF
J gene: TRBJ2-5; V gene: TRBV27; D gene: TRBD2; clone size: .; CDR3 DNA: TGTGCCAGCAGTCCGGGGACTAGGGGAGGGACCCAGTACTTC; CDR3 protein: CASSPGTRGGTQYF
J gene: TRBJ2-5; V gene: TRBV7-6; D gene: TRBD1; clone size: .; CDR3 DNA: TGTGCCAGCAGCCCCGGGACAGGGAAAGAGACCCAGTACTTC; CDR3 protein: CASSPGTGKETQYF
J gene: TRBJ2-1; V gene: TRBV5-8; D gene: TRBD2; clone size: .; CDR3 DNA: TGTGCCAGCAGCTTGGTTACTAGCGGGGGTATTAGCTCCTACAATGAGCAGTTCTTC; CDR3 protein: CASSLVTSGGISSYNEQFF
J gene: TRBJ2-7; V gene: TRBV6-5; D gene: TRBD1; clone size: .; CDR3 DNA: TGTGCCAGCACCATTAGGGACAGCTACGAGCAGTACTTC; CDR3 protein: CASTIRDSYEQYF
J gene: TRBJ1-3; V gene: TRBV7-2; D gene: .; clone size: .; CDR3 DNA: TGTGCCAGCAGCTTCTCGGACACGGGAAACACCATATATTTT; CDR3 protein: CASSFSDTGNTIYF
J gene: TRBJ1-2; V gene: TRBV4-2; D gene: .; clone size: .; CDR3 DNA: TGTGCCAGCAGCCAGGTTCGGACGGTCTATGGCTACACCTTC; CDR3 protein: CASSQVRTVYGYTF
J gene: TRBJ2-7; V gene: TRBV19; D gene: .; clone size: .; CDR3 DNA: TGTGCCAGTAGTATAGATCTTGGCAGATCCTACGAGCAGTACTTC; CDR3 protein: CASSIDLGRSYEQYF
J gene: TRBJ2-7; V gene: TRBV10-1; D gene: .; clone size: once; CDR3 DNA: TGCGCCATGGTTCCTTTGCGGGACTCCTACGAGCAGTACTTC; CDR3 protein: CAMVPLRDSYEQYF
J gene: TRBJ1-1; V gene: TRBV28; D gene: .; clone size: .; CDR3 DNA: TGTGCCAGCAGTAGGACTATAGGTACTGAAGCTTTCTTT; CDR3 protein: CASSRTIGTEAFF
J gene: TRBJ1-1; V gene: TRBV30; D gene: TRBD1; clone size: .; CDR3 DNA: TGTGCCTGGAAACGATTAGGACAGGGGGGCAACACTGAAGCTTTCTTT; CDR3 protein: CAWKRLGQGGNTEAFF
J gene: TRBJ2-6; V gene: TRBV20-1; D gene: .; clone size: few; CDR3 DNA: TGCAGTGCTAGTAAGGGGACCACCTCTGGGGCCAACGTCCTGACTTTC; CDR3 protein: CSASKGTTSGANVLTF
J gene: TRBJ2-7; V gene: TRBV28; D gene: TRBD2; clone size: .; CDR3 DNA: TGTGCCAGCAGTTTAGGTCCTAGCGGGCCCCCATTCTACGAGCAGTACTTC; CDR3 protein: CASSLGPSGPPFYEQYF
J gene: TRBJ2-1; V gene: TRBV9; D gene: TRBD2; clone size: .; CDR3 DNA: TGTGCCAGCAGCGCGGGACTAGCGGGAGGGAATGAGCAGTTCTTC; CDR3 protein: CASSAGLAGGNEQFF
J gene: TRBJ2-1; V gene: TRBV5-6; D gene: .; clone size: .; CDR3 DNA: TGTGCCAGCAGCTTGGAAAGGACAGCCTTCTACAATGAGCAGTTCTTC; CDR3 protein: CASSLERTAFYNEQFF
J gene: TRBJ2-7; V gene: TRBV18; D gene: .; clone size: .; CDR3 DNA: TGTGCCAGCTCACCCCCAGGGTCCGAGCAGTACTTC; CDR3 protein: CASSPPGSEQYF
J gene: TRBJ2-1; V gene: TRBV27; D gene: .; clone size: .; CDR3 DNA: TGTGCCAGCACTTTTGGGAGGAACAATGAGCAGTTCTTC; CDR3 protein: CASTFGRNNEQFF
J gene: TRBJ2-1; V gene: TRBV28; D gene: .; clone size: .; CDR3 DNA: TGTGCCAGCAGGGGCAGCCCTAGGGTCAATGAGCAGTTCTTC; CDR3 protein: CASRGSPRVNEQFF
J gene: TRBJ1-2; V gene: TRBV28; D gene: .; clone size: .; CDR3 DNA: TGTGCCAGTCAGCGGCGACTTCAGTATGGCTACACCTTC; CDR3 protein: CASQRRLQYGYTF
J gene: TRBJ1-1; V gene: TRBV7-9; D gene: .; clone size: medium-sized; CDR3 DNA: TGTGCCAGCAGCGCGTTTGGGTGGGGGAACACTGAAGCTTTCTTT; CDR3 protein: CASSAFGWGNTEAFF
J gene: TRBJ2-1; V gene: TRBV19; D gene: .; clone size: once; CDR3 DNA: TGTGCCAGTAGTATTCGGCCGGAGAGCTCCTACAATGAGCAGTTCTTC; CDR3 protein: CASSIRPESSYNEQFF
J gene: TRBJ1-1; V gene: TRBV28; D gene: .; clone size: .; CDR3 DNA: TGTGCCAGCAGTTTGCCAGGCAGCGTCACTGAAGCTTTCTTT; CDR3 protein: CASSLPGSVTEAFF
J gene: TRBJ2-3; V gene: TRBV30; D gene: TRBD1; clone size: .; CDR3 DNA: TGTGCCTGGGACAGGGGTTTTAGCACAGATACGCAGTATTTT; CDR3 protein: CAWDRGFSTDTQYF
J gene: TRBJ2-7; V gene: TRBV29-1; D gene: .; clone size: .; CDR3 DNA: TGCAGCGTGGCTAGCGCTTTCTACGAGCAGTACTTC; CDR3 protein: CSVASAFYEQYF
J gene: TRBJ2-1; V gene: TRBV20-1; D gene: TRBD2; clone size: .; CDR3 DNA: TGCAGTGCTAGAGCGGGAGGTGAGCAGTTCTTC; CDR3 protein: CSARAGGEQFF
J gene: TRBJ2-2; V gene: TRBV2; D gene: .; clone size: .; CDR3 DNA: TGTGCCAGCAGTGTAGATATCCTGGACACCGGGGAGCTGTTTTTT; CDR3 protein: CASSVDILDTGELFF
J gene: TRBJ2-1; V gene: TRBV6-5; D gene: .; clone size: .; CDR3 DNA: TGTGCCAGCACCTCGGGATCGACCGAGCAGTTCTTC; CDR3 protein: CASTSGSTEQFF
J gene: TRBJ2-7; V gene: TRBV11-2; D gene: .; clone size: .; CDR3 DNA: TGTGCCAGCAGCTTACTAGGGTACGAGCAGTACTTC; CDR3 protein: CASSLLGYEQYF
J gene: TRBJ1-5; V gene: TRBV28; D gene: .; clone size: .; CDR3 DNA: TGTGCCAGCAGTTTGAAGCCGACCTCTAGCAATCAGCCCCAGCATTTT; CDR3 protein: CASSLKPTSSNQPQHF
J gene: TRBJ2-7; V gene: TRBV6-5; D gene: TRBD1; clone size: .; CDR3 DNA: TGTGCCAGCCGCACCGGGACAGCTTCCTACGAGCAGTACTTC; CDR3 protein: CASRTGTASYEQYF
J gene: TRBJ1-1; V gene: TRBV7-2; D gene: .; clone size: .; CDR3 DNA: TGTGCCAGCGGGTATTTTTTGAACACTGAAGCTTTCTTT; CDR3 protein: CASGYFLNTEAFF
J gene: TRBJ1-1; V gene: TRBV5-1; D gene: TRBD1; clone size: .; CDR3 DNA: TGCGCCAGCAGCCCTAGGGACAGGGCCTCGAACACTGAAGCTTTCTTT; CDR3 protein: CASSPRDRASNTEAFF
J gene: TRBJ1-2; V gene: TRBV3-1/TRBV3-2; D gene: TRBD1; clone size: .; CDR3 DNA: TGTGCCAGCAGCCAAGTCCCTAGGACAGGCGAAAACTATGGCTACACCTTC; CDR3 protein: CASSQVPRTGENYGYTF
J gene: TRBJ1-2; V gene: TRBV15; D gene: .; clone size: .; CDR3 DNA: TGTGCCACCAGCAGAGAACGAGGGGGTGGCTACACCTTC; CDR3 protein: CATSRERGGGYTF
J gene: TRBJ1-2; V gene: TRBV7-8; D gene: .; clone size: .; CDR3 DNA: TGTGCCAGCAGTTCCCGTACGGGGACCGGCTACACCTTC; CDR3 protein: CASSSRTGTGYTF
J gene: TRBJ2-1; V gene: TRBV25-1; D gene: TRBD2; clone size: .; CDR3 DNA: TGTGCCAGCAGTGATCCCCGCGGGGGGGGATACAATGAGCAGTTCTTC; CDR3 protein: CASSDPRGGGYNEQFF
J gene: TRBJ2-7; V gene: TRBV9; D gene: TRBD1; clone size: .; CDR3 DNA: TGTGCCAGCAGCCCACGGGATGGTTGGCCAGGGGGCTACGAGCAGTACTTC; CDR3 protein: CASSPRDGWPGGYEQYF
J gene: TRBJ1-2; V gene: TRBV28; D gene: .; clone size: .; CDR3 DNA: TGTGCCAGCAGTTTGGTCCAGCAGTTTGGCTATGGCTACACCTTC; CDR3 protein: CASSLVQQFGYGYTF
J gene: TRBJ1-2; V gene: TRBV18; D gene: TRBD1; clone size: .; CDR3 DNA: TGTGCCAGCTCACCCTCGGGACAGGGGGCTAAAGCTAACTATGGCTACACCTTC; CDR3 protein: CASSPSGQGAKANYGYTF
J gene: TRBJ2-5; V gene: TRBV7-2; D gene: .; clone size: .; CDR3 DNA: TGTGCCAGCAGCCCCGACCCGACCGCCGGGACCCAGTACTTC; CDR3 protein: CASSPDPTAGTQYF
J gene: TRBJ1-2; V gene: TRBV28; D gene: .; clone size: .; CDR3 DNA: TGTGCCAGCAGGGACAGCTTATATGGCTACACCTTC; CDR3 protein: CASRDSLYGYTF
J gene: TRBJ1-1; V gene: TRBV2; D gene: .; clone size: .; CDR3 DNA: TGTGCCAGCAGTGTAACAGGGACGAACACTGAAGCTTTCTTT; CDR3 protein: CASSVTGTNTEAFF
J gene: TRBJ2-1; V gene: TRBV11-3; D gene: .; clone size: .; CDR3 DNA: TGTGCCAGCAGCGAGAGTAGCGGGACAGGGCCCTACAATGAGCAGTTCTTC; CDR3 protein: CASSESSGTGPYNEQFF
J gene: TRBJ2-6; V gene: TRBV10-3; D gene: .; clone size: .; CDR3 DNA: TGTGCCATGTCGGCGGCTGGGGCCAACGTCCTGACTTTC; CDR3 protein: CAMSAAGANVLTF
J gene: TRBJ2-1; V gene: TRBV7-2; D gene: .; clone size: .; CDR3 DNA: TGTGCCAGCAGCTTAGCGAGCTCCTACAATGAGCAGTTCTTC; CDR3 protein: CASSLASSYNEQFF
J gene: TRBJ2-1; V gene: TRBV27; D gene: .; clone size: .; CDR3 DNA: TGTGCCAGCAGTTTATCAGGGGGCAATGAGCAGTTCTTC; CDR3 protein: CASSLSGGNEQFF
J gene: TRBJ1-1; V gene: TRBV27; D gene: .; clone size: .; CDR3 DNA: TGTGCCAGCAGTTTCTCCGGGACAGAAGCTTTCTTT; CDR3 protein: CASSFSGTEAFF